The sequence of this T cell receptor beta chain was determined in a study of T cell repertoires in cytomegalovirus infection. About the study: HLA-C-restricted CMV epitopes, recently identified, and well-studied HLA-B-restricted ones were used by the study. Indications of both CMV infection and matching HLA type were provided by public TCR beta signatures.

This clonotype occurred a few times. The target antigen is unknown. TCRdb ran MiXCR on the reads and lists one entry per CDR3 protein. The data hold 50,000 or so distinct CDR3 sequences, with about 19% observed a single time. Points from the study as a whole: The ex vivo response was dominated by HLA-C-restricted CMV-specific TCR beta clonotypes. Summed frequency of public TCR beta families distinguished CMV carriers with the relevant HLA.

V gave up 0 bases and J gave up 0 bases; unmatched junction bases: 1. The germline CDR1 and CDR2 sequences are GTSNPN and SVGIG (reference sequence). This CDR3 is 15 amino acids long. The receptor's source is a human donor in good health (CMV status not recorded). Some clones in this sample may be carry-over from other donors' samples. The sequencing used CD8+ T cells from cultured PBMCs, collected from culture after CMV antigen stimulation. This chain connects TRBV30 to TRBJ2-3; 9 nucleotides line up with TRBD1. CDR3 in amino acids: CAWSVTGGSTDTQYF. The CDR3 bases are TGTGCCTGGAGTGTGACAGGGGGTAGCACAGATACGCAGTATTTT.